One and the same sample provided the 21 T cell receptor beta chains below, sequenced in a study of shared clonotypes between healthy human individuals. Clones were read by immunoSEQ multiplex PCR, and TCRdb kept only the in-frame ones, dropping some. The sample holds about 1.5 million clones; roughly 95% are singletons and the top ten take roughly 1.2%. Source material: naive CD4+ T cells sorted from blood. Subset indicated: CD45RA+ positively selected. The receptors were gathered from a man aged 25 to 40 in good health.

This clone was counted a single time. Sequence at one end of the junction differs from germline and may be a read error. The chain carries TRBV5-3 and TRBJ1-3; D gene unclear. TRBV5-3 counts as an open reading frame of uncertain function. The CDR3 is made up of 11 amino acids. CDR3 nucleotides: TGTGCCAGAAGCGGGTTTAAGGACCATTGTTTT. Protein product: CARSGFKDHCF.

The chain carries TRBV5-4 and TRBJ2-7, with D tentatively TRBD1 or TRBD2 (7 bases each). Germline V gene lookup returns CDR1 SGHNT and CDR2 YYREEE (reference sequence). The V gene lost 6 bases and the J gene lost 0 bases, with 16 bases spanning the gap. There are 15 residues in the CDR3. The CDR3 loop is CASNNQGGSSYEQYF. For the CDR3, the DNA is TGTGCCAGCAACAACCAGGGGGGGAGCTCCTACGAGCAGTACTTC.

This clone has only one observation. This chain uses TRBV5-5 with TRBJ2-7; perhaps TRBD1 as D (5 bases). The germline CDR1 and CDR2 sequences are SGHKS and YYEKEE (reference sequence). The CDR3 has 14 residues. V gave up 1 base and J gave up 4 bases, with 12 bases separating them. The CDR3 DNA follows: TGTGCCAGCAGCTTGTCCCAGGGTGTATACGAGCAGTACTTC. Its translation: CASSLSQGVYEQYF.

The CDR3 protein is CASSQDRQGPTGELFF. The CDR3, as DNA: TGCGCCAGCAGCCAAGATCGACAGGGCCCCACCGGGGAGCTGTTTTTT. This chain connects TRBV4-1 to TRBJ2-2, with 7 bases that match TRBD1. Trimming cost V 0 bases and J 4 bases; bases outside gene matches: 5. The germline V gene has CDR1 MGHRA and CDR2 YSYEKL. This CDR3 has 16 amino acids.

The chain recombines TRBV12-5 with TRBJ2-3; D gene uncertain. Germline CDR1 is LGHNT and CDR2 is FRNRAP. V lost 3 bases and J 6 bases, leaving 16 bases between the germline ends. The CDR3 extends over 15 amino acids. The CDR3 DNA reads as TGTGCTAGTGGTTTACCCGGAGATCAGCCCGATACGCAGTATTTT. Amino acids: CASGLPGDQPDTQYF.

The V and J genes are TRBV19 and TRBJ1-1; the D gene is possibly TRBD1 (5 bases). The germline V and J ends were trimmed by 5 bases and 1 base, with 14 bases remaining between them. Germline CDR1 and CDR2: LNHDA and SQIVND (reference sequence). CDR3 length: 15 residues. CDR3 region: CASSPAGIRNTEAFF. The CDR3 DNA is TGTGCCAGTAGTCCTGCAGGGATAAGGAACACTGAAGCTTTCTTT. The complete variable domain, with remaining parts taken from reference TRBV19 and TRBJ1-1, reads DGGITQSPKYLFRKEGQNVTLSCEQNLNHDAMYWYRQDPGQGLRLIYYSQIVNDFQKGDIAEGYSVSREKKESFPLTVTSAQKNPTAFYLCASSPAGIRNTEAFFGQGTRLTVV.

The chain is built from TRBV5-4 and TRBJ1-2, with D unclear. Germline V gene lookup returns CDR1 SGHNT and CDR2 YYREEE (reference sequence). The CDR3 extends over 14 amino acids. The V and J ends lost 2 bases and 3 bases respectively, with 11 bases between them. CDR3 bases: TGTGCCAGCAGCTTATCAGCAAGCTACTATGGCTACACCTTC. Encoded protein: CASSLSASYYGYTF.

This chain connects TRBV28 to TRBJ1-4; a weak D match, TRBD1 (6 bases). CDR1 is MDHEN and CDR2 is SYDVKM in the germline V gene. The CDR3 extends over 14 amino acids. V was shortened by 4 bases and J by 8 bases, with 14 bases between the two germline ends. The CDR3 is CASSSRGGREKLFF. The CDR3 DNA reads TGTGCCAGCAGTTCGAGGGGGGGTCGAGAAAAACTGTTTTTT.

The rearrangement uses TRBV7-8 and TRBJ2-7; TRBD1 matches 8 bases. Per the germline V gene, CDR1 is SGHVS and CDR2 is FQNEAQ. Unmatched junction bases numbered 18, after V lost 5 bases and J lost 0 bases. The CDR3 is made up of 19 amino acids. The CDR3, as DNA: TGTGCCAGCAGCCCCGCCGCGTTGCCGGGACAGGCCGTCTCCTACGAGCAGTACTTC. Translated: CASSPAALPGQAVSYEQYF.

The rearrangement uses TRBV5-1 and TRBJ2-6; a weak D match, TRBD2 (6 bases). The CDR3 sequence is 14 residues long. CDR1 is SGHRS and CDR2 is YFSETQ in the germline V gene. V lost 8 bases to trimming and J lost 2 bases, with 11 bases between them. CDR3 DNA: TGCGCCAGTTTAGCGGTGACTGGGGCCAACGTCCTGACTTTC. It specifies CASLAVTGANVLTF. The full variable domain, rest sourced from reference TRBV5-1 and TRBJ2-6, is KAGVTQTPRYLIKTRGQQVTLSCSPISGHRSVSWYQQTPGQGLQFLFEYFSETQRNKGNFPGRFSGRQFSNSRSEMNVSTLELGDSALYLCASLAVTGANVLTFGAGSRLTVL.

This clone was picked up one time. The chain joins TRBV19 to TRBJ1-5; D is ambiguous. Germline CDR1 and CDR2: LNHDA and SQIVND (reference sequence). This CDR3 has 12 amino acids. V gave up 5 bases and J gave up 4 bases, with 6 bases separating them. The CDR3 region has the DNA TGTGCCAGTAGTGGGCTTAATCAGCCCCAGCATTTT. This sequence encodes CASSGLNQPQHF.

The V gene is TRBV7-3, the J gene TRBJ2-2; tentatively, D is TRBD1 (6 bases). V lost 3 bases to trimming and J lost 2 bases, with 16 bases between them. This CDR3 region has 17 residues. Germline assignment: CDR1 SGHTA and CDR2 FQGTGA. DNA for the CDR3: TGTGCCAGCAGCTTGAACCCGGGCAGGGGAAACACCGGGGAGCTGTTTTTT. It translates to CASSLNPGRGNTGELFF.

The chain joins TRBV7-8 to TRBJ1-1; D is undetermined. From germline, CDR1 is SGHVS and CDR2 FQNEAQ. Trimming removed 3 bases at V and 0 bases at J, with 11 bases between. The CDR3 spans 15 residues. In nucleotides, the CDR3 is TGTGCCAGCAGCTTCAGTGCACGGATGAACACTGAAGCTTTCTTT. It codes for CASSFSARMNTEAFF.

This clone was found a few times. The chain uses TRBV2 and TRBJ1-5; D might be TRBD1 (6 bases). This CDR3 contains 14 residues. Germline assignment: CDR1 SNHLY and CDR2 FYNNEI. V was clipped by 4 bases and J by 6 bases, with 13 bases between them. The CDR3 DNA is TGTGCCAGCAGTGCGGCAGGGGCTTCTCAGCCCCAGCATTTT. Its protein is CASSAAGASQPQHF.

CDR3 coding DNA: TGCGCCCGACTAGGGGGCGGGAACACCGGGGAGCTGTTTTTT. It specifies CARLGGGNTGELFF. This chain joins TRBV23-1 and TRBJ2-2; D may be TRBD1 (7 bases). TRBV23-1 is known as an ORF, though its function is uncertain. CDR3 length: 14 residues. Trimming removed 11 bases from V and 1 base from J, with 14 bases in between.

The chain has TRBV12-5 and TRBJ2-7, with TRBD1 as a possible D gene (6 bases). Germline values: CDR1 LGHNT, CDR2 FRNRAP. Trimming removed 0 bases from V and 3 bases from J, with 12 bases in between. The CDR3 spans 15 residues. The CDR3 nucleotides are TGTGCTAGTGGTTTGGTCAGGGGTTCTTACTACGAGCAGTACTTC. It codes for CASGLVRGSYYEQYF.

The chain links TRBV6-4 to TRBJ1-2, with 9 bases fitting TRBD1. J gave up 7 bases and V 3 bases, and 12 bases lay outside the gene matches. Germline lookup yields CDR1 MRHNA and CDR2 SNTAGT. The CDR3 contains 16 residues. In DNA form, the CDR3 reads TGTGCCAGCAGTGAAAATTTGGGACAGGGAACTTCTGGCTACACCTTC. As protein: CASSENLGQGTSGYTF.

The chain is built from TRBV29-1 and TRBJ1-2; 10 nucleotides line up with TRBD1. Germline lookup yields CDR1 SQVTM and CDR2 ANQGSEA. There are 12 residues in the CDR3. The V and J ends lost 7 bases and 10 bases, in that order; junction bases with no gene match: 9. The CDR3 loop is CSAVVGQGVYTF. In nucleotides, the CDR3 is TGCAGCGCTGTTGTCGGACAGGGGGTCTACACCTTC.

The chain couples TRBV19 to TRBJ1-5; perhaps TRBD1 as D (5 bases). The CDR3 extends over 19 amino acids. Germline assignment: CDR1 LNHDA and CDR2 SQIVND (reference sequence). The V gene lost 0 bases and the J gene lost 0 bases, with 18 bases spanning the gap. CDR3 in amino acids: CASSIDLPGSGSSNQPQHF. CDR3 sequence (DNA): TGTGCCAGTAGTATAGACCTTCCCGGGTCAGGGAGTAGCAATCAGCCCCAGCATTTT.

The chain recombines TRBV11-2 with TRBJ1-1; D unclear. From germline, CDR1 is SGHAT and CDR2 FQNNGV. The CDR3 sequence is 16 residues long. Trimming removed 1 base at V and 5 bases at J, with 17 bases between. CDR3 DNA: TGTGCCAGCAGCTTAGCCGGGAGAACGGGTTGGACTGAAGCTTTCTTT. Amino acids: CASSLAGRTGWTEAFF.

About this clone itself: The sample carries other DNA sequences with the same CDR3. The chain combines TRBV5-1 with TRBJ2-2; D may correspond to TRBD1 or TRBD2 (7 bases each). The CDR3 is 15 residues long. Germline loops: CDR1 SGHRS, CDR2 YFSETQ. The germline V and J ends were trimmed by 0 bases and 5 bases, with 11 bases remaining between them. CDR3 nucleotide sequence: TGCGCCAGCAGCTTGGACAGGGGAGGGACCGGGGAGCTGTTTTTT. Its protein is CASSLDRGGTGELFF.